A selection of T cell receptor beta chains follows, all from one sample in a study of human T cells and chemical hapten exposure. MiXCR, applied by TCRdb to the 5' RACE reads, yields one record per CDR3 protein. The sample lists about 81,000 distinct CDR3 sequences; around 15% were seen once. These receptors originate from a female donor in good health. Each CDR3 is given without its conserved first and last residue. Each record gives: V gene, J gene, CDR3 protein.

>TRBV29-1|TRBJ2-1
SGVGGQGSNEQF
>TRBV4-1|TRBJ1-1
ASSQPTRNTEAF
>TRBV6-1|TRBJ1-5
ASRTPTGPQH
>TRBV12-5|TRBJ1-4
ASGLAPDRPNEKLF
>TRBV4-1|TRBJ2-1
ARNRKLAGSSYNEQF
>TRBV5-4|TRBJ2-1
ASSSRTSGGNEQF
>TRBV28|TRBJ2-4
ASGGEGTSGDIQY
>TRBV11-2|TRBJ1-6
ASSLVEGARVPLH
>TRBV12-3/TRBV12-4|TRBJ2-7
ASSPSGTGPYEQY
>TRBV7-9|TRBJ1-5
ASSSFDQPQH
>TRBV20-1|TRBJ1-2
SARDRIGVSYGYT
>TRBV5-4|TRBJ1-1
ASSRGLVEAF
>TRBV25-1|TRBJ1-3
ASSDSYSGNTIY
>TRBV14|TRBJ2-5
ASSHQNQETQY
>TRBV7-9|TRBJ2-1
ASSLGTSGRAISSNEQF
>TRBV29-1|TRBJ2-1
SVDRGGGEQF
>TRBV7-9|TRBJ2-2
ASSLRQGRATGELF
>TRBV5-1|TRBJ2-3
ASSFGDRGRGDTQY
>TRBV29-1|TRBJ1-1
SVGTGSLPTEAF
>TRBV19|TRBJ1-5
ASSISANQPQH
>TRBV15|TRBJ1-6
ATTPERGINSPLH
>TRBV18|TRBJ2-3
ASSPPQRGRADTQY
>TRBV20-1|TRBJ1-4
SAFSRGRSEKLF
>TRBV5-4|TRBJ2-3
ASSLTYSTTDTQY
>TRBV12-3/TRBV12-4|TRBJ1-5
ASSLSQNNQPQH
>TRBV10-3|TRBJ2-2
AITGLQGGELF
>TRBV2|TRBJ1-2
ASSAVHRVADGYT
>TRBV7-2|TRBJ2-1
ASSPLRGALAGGKQF
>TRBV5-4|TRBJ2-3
ASSLAPGGSDTQY
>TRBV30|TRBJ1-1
AWRGQPNTEAF
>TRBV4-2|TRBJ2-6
ASSQDGRNRGPSGANVLT
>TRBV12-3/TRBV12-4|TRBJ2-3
ASSGRAGGPWGTQY
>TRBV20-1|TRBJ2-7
SARDRVDPSYEQY